This T cell receptor beta chain appears in the sequencing data of a study of T-cell reconstitution after alpha-beta-depleted transplantation in children. The authors prepared the TCRbeta library with unique molecular identifiers. TCRdb recomputed calls from the PCR reads with MiXCR, one row per CDR3 protein. Seen here are fewer than 90,000 distinct CDR3 sequences, roughly 6.6% observed once, and the top ten hold around 2.6%. This clonotype occurred a few times. Germline loops: CDR1 LGHDT, CDR2 YNNKEL (reference sequence). The J segment lost 7 bases and the V segment lost 5 bases, leaving 14 bases of the junction unmatched. The CDR3 is 17 amino acids.

The sample in question was PBMCs from the stem cell graft donor, obtained from the stem cell graft. The sequence was collected from a human donor who donated a stem cell graft to a child with acute lymphoblastic leukemia. The chain uses TRBV3-1 and TRBJ2-1; 10 bases match TRBD2. This chain's CDR3 is CASSAYKGLAGENEQFF. CDR3 DNA: TGTGCCAGCAGCGCCTACAAAGGCCTAGCGGGAGAAAATGAGCAGTTCTTC.